This TCR beta chain was retrieved from a study of CXCR3-negative and CXCR3-positive naive CD8 T cells. Study-level information: Per library, roughly 1.5 +/- 0.3 million reads; about 135 million TRB reads overall. Study-level points and caveats: Memory cells differed in TRBV-TRBJ usage, but naive CXCR3-negative and CXCR3-positive cells had similar usage.

The CDR3 consists of 15 residues. In germline, CDR1 is MNHEY, CDR2 SVGEGT. Carrying UMI labels, the TRB cDNA libraries were prepared through 5' RACE. TCRdb reprocessed the 5' RACE reads and reports one entry per CDR3 protein, with no DNA. This sample carries 40,000 to 45,000 distinct CDR3 sequences, with roughly 14% going to the ten biggest clones. Points on this clonotype: Antigen unknown.

The chain recombines TRBV6-2 or TRBV6-3 with TRBJ2-3; TCRdb's D call, TRBD1, is unchecked because there is no DNA. Source material: memory CD8+ T cells from blood. This TCR was sampled from a human donor in good health. Some clones in this sample may be carry-over from other donors' samples. This chain's CDR3 is CASSYSSGGSDTQYF.